These 17 T cell receptor beta chains were sequenced from one sample in a study of cytomegalovirus exposure and HLA in healthy donors. In the PCR, 60 Vbeta and 13 Jbeta primers were used. Profiled with immunoSEQ multiplex PCR; TCRdb holds only in-frame clones, not every one. The sample records approximately 110,000 clones, around two thirds being singletons. The sample consisted of PBMCs. These receptors originate from a man aged 45-65 years in good health and CMV-seropositive.

The rearrangement joins TRBV4-1 to TRBJ2-7, with 7 bases matching TRBD1. In germline, CDR1 is MGHRA, CDR2 YSYEKL. V dropped 3 bases and J dropped 2; count of bases not matched to a gene: 10. CDR3 length: 16 amino acids. This CDR3 reads CASSHLSGQGAYEQYF. For the CDR3, the DNA is TGCGCCAGCAGCCACCTGTCTGGGCAGGGGGCCTACGAGCAGTACTTC.

The chain carries TRBV4-1 and TRBJ2-1; 7 nucleotides match TRBD2. The CDR3 spans 17 residues. Per the germline V gene, CDR1 is MGHRA and CDR2 is YSYEKL. Unmatched junction bases numbered 9, after V lost 1 base and J lost 3 bases. CDR3 protein: CASSQGNGRTVYNEQFF. The CDR3 nucleotides are TGCGCCAGCAGCCAAGGAAACGGGAGGACGGTCTACAATGAGCAGTTCTTC.

The chain carries TRBV9 and TRBJ1-1; TRBD1 agrees at 8 bases. V gave up 5 bases and J gave up 2 bases; unmatched junction bases: 5. Germline loops: CDR1 SGDLS, CDR2 YYNGEE. This CDR3 has 14 residues. This chain's CDR3 is CASSPTGGNTEAFF. The CDR3 DNA reads as TGTGCCAGCAGTCCCACAGGGGGTAACACTGAAGCTTTCTTT.

The table lists this clone with a count of one. The chain is built from TRBV6-1 and TRBJ1-2, with TRBD1 matching over 10 bases. CDR1 and CDR2 (germline): MNHNS, SASEGT. Trimming took 2 bases from V and 4 from J; bases not matched to a gene: 7. The CDR3 covers 16 residues. CDR3 coding DNA: TGTGCCAGCAGTGAAAAGACAGGGGGCAAGGGCTATGGCTACACCTTC. This encodes CASSEKTGGKGYGYTF.

The chain links TRBV7-8 to TRBJ1-5; 8 nucleotides align to TRBD1. The junction had 25 bases not matched to a gene; V was cut back by 7 bases and J by 2 bases. This CDR3 comprises 21 residues. Germline CDR1 and CDR2: SGHVS and FQNEAQ. This CDR3 is CASTLGGLKLGQAGGNQPQHF. The DNA of the CDR3 is TGTGCCAGCACCCTCGGTGGGCTGAAACTGGGACAGGCGGGGGGCAATCAGCCCCAGCATTTT.

The V call is TRBV19, the J call TRBJ2-2; no reliable D call. The CDR3 spans 15 residues. V was shortened by 3 bases and J by 0 bases, with 8 bases between the two germline ends. CDR1 and CDR2 (germline): LNHDA, SQIVND (reference sequence). In nucleotides, the CDR3 is TGTGCCAGTAGTATCGGCCAGGCGAACACCGGGGAGCTGTTTTTT. It encodes CASSIGQANTGELFF.

The gene calls are TRBV4-2 and TRBJ2-1, with 10 bases that match TRBD2. The CDR3 consists of 16 residues. Germline CDR1 LGHNA, CDR2 YNFKEQ. V lost 0 bases, J lost 8 bases, and 7 bases stayed unmatched. The CDR3 DNA follows: TGTGCCAGCAGCCAAGAAAGGGCTAGCGGGGGTTATGAGCAGTTCTTC. It is translated as CASSQERASGGYEQFF.

There are a few counts of this clone. J is TRBJ2-7 and V is TRBV9, with 8 bases that match TRBD1. Germline V gives CDR1 SGDLS, CDR2 YYNGEE. This CDR3 spans 14 amino acids. V was pared by 4 bases and J by 6 bases, with 9 bases of the junction left unmatched. CDR3 loop: CASSPRTGQSEQYF. The CDR3 nucleotides read TGTGCCAGCAGCCCCCGGACAGGGCAATCCGAGCAGTACTTC.

This chain connects TRBV21-1 to TRBJ1-6; the D segment call TRBD1 is taken from the table without a DNA check. TRBV21-1 is listed as a pseudogene. This CDR3 is 16 amino acids long. As DNA, the CDR3 is TGTGCCAGCAAGGAAAAAGGGAAGGGGATAATTTCACCCCTCCACTTT. Its protein is CASKEKGKGIISPLHF.

The J gene is TRBJ2-3, the V gene TRBV18; unclear D gene. V shed 1 base and J shed 2 bases, with 7 bases lying between them. The CDR3 is made up of 14 amino acids. The germline V gene has CDR1 KGHSH and CDR2 LQKENI. The CDR3 DNA follows: TGTGCCAGCTCACCACTAGCTAACACAGATACGCAGTATTTT. Amino acid sequence: CASSPLANTDTQYF.

The rearrangement joins TRBV2 to TRBJ2-3, with D maybe TRBD1 (6 bases). CDR3 length: 14 residues. Germline V lookup: CDR1 SNHLY, CDR2 FYNNEI. Trimming cost V 3 bases and J 6 bases, with 13 bases left between them. The CDR3 region is CASSELGQGDTQYF. CDR3 coding DNA: TGTGCCAGCAGTGAGCTGGGGCAGGGGGATACGCAGTATTTT.

This clone was found a few times. The same CDR3 is also encoded by other DNA sequences in this sample. The rearrangement links TRBV30 to TRBJ1-1, with 7 positions matching TRBD1. The germline CDR1 and CDR2 sequences are GTSNPN and SVGIG (reference sequence). The V gene end was trimmed by 3 bases and the J gene end by 1 base; junction bases not matched to a gene: 5. The CDR3 is 14 amino acids. CDR3 in amino acids: CAWRGRTGNTEAFF. CDR3 sequence (DNA): TGTGCCTGGAGGGGGAGGACAGGGAACACTGAAGCTTTCTTT.

The J gene is TRBJ1-2, the V gene TRBV2; 7 bases map to TRBD1. This CDR3 is 14 amino acids long. J lost 2 bases, V lost 6 bases, and 6 bases had no gene match. The germline gives CDR1 SNHLY, CDR2 FYNNEI. CDR3 in amino acids: CASSRTGGNYGYTF. Written as DNA, the CDR3 is TGTGCCAGCAGCCGGACAGGCGGCAACTATGGCTACACCTTC.

This rearrangement joins TRBV10-3 to TRBJ1-1; 10 bases are shared with TRBD1. CDR1 and CDR2 (germline): ENHRY, SYGVKD. There are 14 residues in the CDR3. The V and J ends lost 8 bases and 1 base, in that order; junction bases with no gene match: 4. The CDR3: CAIRDRGANTEAFF. The CDR3 bases are TGTGCCATCCGGGACAGGGGAGCGAACACTGAAGCTTTCTTT.

Regarding this clone: At one boundary the junction diverges from the germline segment, which might be a read error. The J gene is TRBJ2-1, the V gene TRBV11-2, with a tentative D call TRBD2 (6 bases). The CDR3 runs to 19 residues. Germline V CDR1 and CDR2: SGHAT, FQNNGV. The CDR3 DNA reads as TGTGCCAGCAGCCTAGACAAAAGACGGGGACTCCCAATTTACAATGAGCAGTTCTTC. Encoded protein: CASSLDKRRGLPIYNEQFF.

The rearrangement uses TRBV6-1 and TRBJ1-5; 7 nucleotides line up with TRBD1. The V gene's germline CDR1 is MNHNS and CDR2 SASEGT. The CDR3 consists of 13 residues. V trimming: 8 bases; J trimming: 4 bases; junction bases outside the gene matches: 5. CDR3 protein: CASGTDPNQPQHF. The CDR3 nucleotides read TGTGCCAGCGGGACAGACCCGAATCAGCCCCAGCATTTT.

V gene TRBV18 combines with J gene TRBJ1-1, with TRBD1 matching over 7 bases. The CDR3 is 14 residues long. The germline V gene encodes CDR1 KGHSH and CDR2 LQKENI. V lost 1 base, J lost 4 bases, and 3 bases stayed unmatched. This CDR3 reads CASSPQGAATEAFF. For the CDR3, the DNA is TGTGCCAGCTCACCACAGGGGGCTGCCACTGAAGCTTTCTTT.